The 23 T cell receptor beta chains presented below share a single source sample, sequenced in a study of regulatory T cells in long-lasting Graves disease. Time point given: persistent/refractory GD, antithyroid drugs over 5 years with positive TRAb. Following extraction of RNA from PBMCs, that RNA was used to make the TCR library. Building of the TCR beta libraries involved iRepertoire HTBI primers and Arm-PCR of CDR3 regions. MiXCR, applied by TCRdb to the multiplex PCR reads, yields one record per CDR3 protein. This table holds 600,000 to 850,000 distinct CDR3 sequences, around 30% found once. Sequencing was performed on peripheral blood mononuclear cells (PBMCs), taken when the disease was refractory, from a patient treated with antithyroid drugs. Every receptor here comes from a female donor with Graves disease.

This clonotype was picked up a small number of times. The DNA of the CDR3 is TGTGCCACCAGTCCCGGGACAAACACTGAAGCTTTCTTT. This translates into CATSPGTNTEAFF. The rearrangement uses TRBV24-1 and TRBJ1-1; D may be TRBD1 (6 bases). Trimming removed 6 bases from V and 2 bases from J, with 9 bases in between. The CDR3 is 13 amino acids. CDR1 is KGHDR, CDR2 SFDVKD, per germline.

The chain joins TRBV5-4 to TRBJ1-1; possible D gene TRBD1, 5 bases. V lost 4 bases to trimming and J lost 1 base, with 14 bases between them. CDR1 SGHNT and CDR2 YYREEE come from the germline V gene (reference sequence). This CDR3 region has 15 residues. The CDR3 loop reads CASSALGAGNTEAFF. CDR3 sequence (DNA): TGTGCCAGCAGCGCGTTAGGGGCAGGGAACACTGAAGCTTTCTTT. Supplemented by reference TRBV5-4 and TRBJ1-1, the full variable domain reads ETGVTQSPTHLIKTRGQQVTLRCSSQSGHNTVSWYQQALGQGPQFIFQYYREEENGRGNFPPRFSGLQFPNYSSELNVNALELDDSALYLCASSALGAGNTEAFFGQGTRLTVV.

V usage is TRBV5-6 and J usage is TRBJ1-2; a possible D gene is TRBD1 (5 bases). V shed 5 bases and J shed 8 bases, with 19 bases lying between them. CDR3 length: 14 amino acids. Per germline, CDR1 SGHDT and CDR2 YYEEEE. This chain's CDR3 is CASSLKSAEGGYTF. The CDR3 DNA is TGTGCCAGCAGTCTAAAGTCGGCAGAGGGGGGCTACACCTTC.

The chain employs TRBV20-1 and TRBJ1-1; no firm D call. Germline assignment: CDR1 DFQATT and CDR2 SNEGSKA (reference sequence). CDR3 length: 12 amino acids. Trimming took off 3 bases at V and 3 bases at J, with 8 bases between the two ends. The CDR3 DNA is TGCAGTGCTAGCGTGGGGTACACTGAAGCTTTCTTT. Translated, it gives CSASVGYTEAFF.

The chain links TRBV5-1 to TRBJ1-1; no definite D call. Germline CDR1 reads SGHRS; CDR2 reads YFSETQ. V was pared by 0 bases and J by 4 bases, with 10 bases between. This CDR3 is built from 14 residues. CDR3 protein: CASSLEGSPTEAFF. The CDR3 nucleotides are TGCGCCAGCAGCTTGGAGGGATCCCCCACTGAAGCTTTCTTT.

This clonotype occurred many times. The rearrangement links TRBV11-2 to TRBJ2-5; 7 bases align to TRBD2. This CDR3 has 14 residues. Germline values: CDR1 SGHAT, CDR2 FQNNGV. Trimming removed 3 bases from V and 5 bases from J; junction bases left unmatched: 6. This CDR3 reads CASSFGGGLETQYF. The CDR3 nucleotides are TGTGCCAGCAGCTTCGGGGGAGGGCTTGAGACCCAGTACTTC.

J is TRBJ2-7 and V is TRBV9; TRBD2 matches 8 bases. Trimming cost V 4 bases and J 2 bases; bases outside gene matches: 8. Germline V CDR1 and CDR2: SGDLS, YYNGEE. The CDR3 is 15 amino acids. The DNA of the CDR3 is TGTGCCAGCAGCCGCCGGGAGCGGGGGCCCTACGAGCAGTACTTC. Translated: CASSRRERGPYEQYF.

This clonotype was counted ten times or more. This chain connects TRBV12-3 or TRBV12-4 to TRBJ1-5; D perhaps matches TRBD1 (6 bases). The CDR3 is 14 residues long. V lost 5 bases, J lost 0 bases, and 8 bases lay in between. CDR3 DNA sequence: TGTGCCAGCAGTAAGGGGGATAGCAATCAGCCCCAGCATTTT. Residues: CASSKGDSNQPQHF.

At least ten counts were recorded for this clonotype. The chain joins TRBV11-2 to TRBJ1-1; D not resolved. This CDR3 region has 14 residues. The germline gives CDR1 SGHAT, CDR2 FQNNGV. The V gene lost 5 bases and the J gene lost 0 bases, with 10 bases spanning the gap. The CDR3 coding sequence is TGTGCCAGCAGCCCAACAAGGATGAACACTGAAGCTTTCTTT. Protein: CASSPTRMNTEAFF.

This clonotype was counted only a few times. The rearrangement links TRBV7-9 to TRBJ1-4, with 7 nucleotides matching TRBD1. The CDR3 runs to 13 residues. After removal of 2 bases from V and 8 bases from J, the junction contained 2 bases not matched to a gene. The germline gives CDR1 SEHNR, CDR2 FQNEAQ (reference sequence). CDR3 DNA: TGTGCCAGCAGCTTAAGACAGGGCGAAAAACTGTTTTTT. It translates to CASSLRQGEKLFF.

The V call is TRBV20-1, the J call TRBJ1-5, with TRBD1 as a possible D gene (5 bases). The CDR3 runs to 14 residues. V was shortened by 6 bases and J by 0 bases, with 12 bases between the two germline ends. Germline V gives CDR1 DFQATT, CDR2 SNEGSKA (reference sequence). This CDR3 reads CSAVRGASNQPQHF. As DNA, the CDR3 is TGCAGTGCCGTAAGGGGCGCTAGCAATCAGCCCCAGCATTTT.

This clonotype occurred a few times. The V call is TRBV27, the J call TRBJ1-1, with D possibly being TRBD1 (6 bases). Deletions cut 5 bases from V and 0 bases from J, with 16 bases between. Per the germline V gene, CDR1 is MNHEY and CDR2 is SMNVEV (reference sequence). This CDR3 has 16 amino acids. The CDR3 is CASSPIDRLMNTEAFF. CDR3 coding DNA: TGTGCCAGCAGTCCAATAGACAGGCTTATGAACACTGAAGCTTTCTTT.

The genes are TRBV11-1 and TRBJ2-7; 10 positions match TRBD1. The V and J ends lost 5 bases and 5 bases, in that order; junction bases with no gene match: 9. The germline gives CDR1 SGHAT, CDR2 FQDESV (reference sequence). CDR3 length equals 15 residues. The CDR3 nucleotides are TGTGCCAGCAGCCTCGGGGGGACAGGGGTTCACGAGCAGTACTTC. It codes for CASSLGGTGVHEQYF. Full variable domain (rest looked up from reference TRBV11-1 and TRBJ2-7): EAEVAQSPRYKITEKSQAVAFWCDPISGHATLYWYRQILGQGPELLVQFQDESVVDDSQLPKDRFSAERLKGVDSTLKIQPAELGDSAMYLCASSLGGTGVHEQYFGPGTRLTVT.

The J gene is TRBJ2-5, the V gene TRBV4-1, with TRBD2 identical over 13 bases. Germline V gene data show CDR1 as MGHRA and CDR2 as YSYEKL. The CDR3 consists of 17 residues. V shed 3 bases and J 2 bases; nucleotides not matched to a gene: 6. The CDR3 DNA is TGCGCCAGCAGCCAGACTAGCGGGAGGACCCGTCAAGAGACCCAGTACTTC. Its protein product is CASSQTSGRTRQETQYF.

The V gene is TRBV12-3 or TRBV12-4, the J gene TRBJ1-5; 7 nucleotides match TRBD1. Trimming took 3 bases from V and 5 from J; bases not matched to a gene: 13. The CDR3 extends over 17 amino acids. The DNA for the CDR3 is TGTGCCAGCAGTTTTTCCCTTAAGACAGGGCCGGATCAGCCCCAGCATTTT. Translating it yields CASSFSLKTGPDQPQHF.

As concerns this clonotype: A much bigger clone sits one base away, suggesting this may be a read error. Here the CDR3 omits its conserved ending phenylalanine or tryptophan, so a read error is the likely source. This chain joins TRBV11-2 and TRBJ2-5; 9 bases match TRBD2. Germline V gene sequence: CDR1 SGHAT, CDR2 FQNNGV. This CDR3 is built from 16 residues. Trimming at V came to 5 bases and at J to 5 bases, leaving 12 bases not matched to a gene. As DNA, the CDR3 is TGTGCCAGCAGCAACACGGCGGGAGGGTCCCAGGAGACCCAGTACCTC. Translating gives CASSNTAGGSQETQYL.

V is TRBV19 and J is TRBJ1-3; no firm D call. Trimming took off 6 bases at V and 3 bases at J, with 9 bases between the two ends. The CDR3 spans 13 residues. CDR1 LNHDA and CDR2 SQIVND come from the germline V gene (reference sequence). The CDR3 spells CASSGRGGNTIYF. Here the CDR3 DNA reads TGTGCCAGTAGCGGACGCGGTGGAAACACCATATATTTT. The full variable domain, with the rest looked up from reference TRBV19 and TRBJ1-3, is DGGITQSPKYLFRKEGQNVTLSCEQNLNHDAMYWYRQDPGQGLRLIYYSQIVNDFQKGDIAEGYSVSREKKESFPLTVTSAQKNPTAFYLCASSGRGGNTIYFGEGSWLTVV.

This clonotype has just a few counts. The gene calls are TRBV30 and TRBJ2-5; tentative D call: TRBD2 (5 bases). The V end lost 3 bases, the J end lost 4 bases, and 6 bases lay between the germline ends. Germline CDR1 GTSNPN, CDR2 SVGIG (reference sequence). The CDR3 covers 11 residues. Here the CDR3 DNA reads TGTGCCTGGAGCGAGGGAGAGACCCAGTACTTC. Its translation is CAWSEGETQYF.

This clonotype was detected ten times or more. The chain combines TRBV7-9 with TRBJ2-4; 9 bases are a match to TRBD1. V was clipped by 3 bases and J by 4 bases; unmatched bases: 1. CDR3 size: 14 residues. In germline, CDR1 is SEHNR, CDR2 FQNEAQ (reference sequence). This chain's CDR3 is CASSFDRGKNIQYF. As DNA, the CDR3 is TGTGCCAGCAGCTTTGACAGGGGGAAAAACATTCAGTACTTC.

This clonotype has a handful of counts. The V and J genes are TRBV7-2 and TRBJ1-5; 7 bases map to TRBD1. With V trimmed by 3 bases and J by 0 bases, 8 bases remained unmatched. The length of the CDR3 is 17 residues. Germline values: CDR1 SGHTA, CDR2 FQGNSA. CDR3 loop: CASSLGDSTYSNQPQHF. The CDR3 DNA follows: TGTGCCAGCAGCTTGGGGGACAGTACCTATAGCAATCAGCCCCAGCATTTT.

This clonotype has more than one count but fewer than ten. This rearrangement joins TRBV7-2 to TRBJ2-5; possible D gene TRBD2, 5 bases. CDR1 is SGHTA and CDR2 is FQGNSA in the germline V gene. The ends were cut back, 4 bases at V and 8 bases at J, with 8 bases in the middle. The CDR3 consists of 11 residues. The CDR3 DNA reads TGTGCCAGCAGCTCCGGGAAAACCCAGTACTTC. Its translation: CASSSGKTQYF.

This clonotype was found many times. This chain uses TRBV12-3 or TRBV12-4 with TRBJ2-7, with TRBD1 matching over 7 bases. V was pared by 6 bases and J by 6 bases, with 14 bases of the junction left unmatched. This CDR3 spans 15 amino acids. The CDR3 DNA follows: TGTGCCAGCAGCCCGCACCTGACAGGGCGGCGCGAGCAGTACTTC. This sequence encodes CASSPHLTGRREQYF.

This chain connects TRBV6-5 to TRBJ2-2; D possibly matches TRBD1 or TRBD2 (6 bases each). The V gene's germline CDR1 is MNHEY and CDR2 SVGAGI. The CDR3 has 15 amino acids. Trimming pared 4 bases from V and 2 bases from J, leaving 11 bases between. The CDR3 reads CASSWGAINTGELFF. In DNA form, the CDR3 reads TGTGCCAGCAGTTGGGGGGCGATAAACACCGGGGAGCTGTTTTTT.